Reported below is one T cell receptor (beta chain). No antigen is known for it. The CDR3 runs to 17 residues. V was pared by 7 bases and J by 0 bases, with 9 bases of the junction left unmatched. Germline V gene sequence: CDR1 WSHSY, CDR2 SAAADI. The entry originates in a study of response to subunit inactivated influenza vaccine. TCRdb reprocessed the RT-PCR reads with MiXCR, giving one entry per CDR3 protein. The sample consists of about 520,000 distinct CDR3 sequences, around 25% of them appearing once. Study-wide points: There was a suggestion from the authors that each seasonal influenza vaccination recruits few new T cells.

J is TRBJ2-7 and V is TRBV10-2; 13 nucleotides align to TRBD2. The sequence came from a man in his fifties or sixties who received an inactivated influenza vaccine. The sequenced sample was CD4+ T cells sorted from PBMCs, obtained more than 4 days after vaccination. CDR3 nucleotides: TGCGCCAGCACTGGACTAGCGGGGGCCACACACTCCTACGAGCAGTACTTC. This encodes CASTGLAGATHSYEQYF.